The 16 T cell receptor beta chains below come from one sample, sequenced in a study of blood T cell repertoires in COVID-19. TCRdb's table, derived via immunoSEQ multiplex PCR, lists solely in-frame clones and lacks some. The table includes over 250,000 clones, around 86% detected once. The specimen was peripheral blood. These receptors were taken from a human donor in a cohort sampled during active COVID-19.

The V and J genes are TRBV11-2 and TRBJ2-1; 9 positions match TRBD2. With 3 bases clipped from V and 5 bases from J, the junction kept 8 bases outside the gene matches. The CDR3 covers 16 residues. CDR1 and CDR2 (germline): SGHAT, FQNNGV. CDR3 loop: CASSFPAGGVHNEQFF. In DNA, the CDR3 is TGTGCCAGCAGCTTCCCAGCGGGAGGAGTCCACAATGAGCAGTTCTTC.

The chain couples TRBV5-1 to TRBJ2-2; 10 positions match TRBD2. CDR3 length equals 18 residues. From germline, CDR1 is SGHRS and CDR2 YFSETQ. The junction had 14 bases not matched to a gene; V was cut back by 3 bases and J by 6 bases. CDR3: CASSSPGTSDVVSGELFF. CDR3 coding DNA: TGCGCCAGCAGCTCCCCCGGGACTAGCGATGTTGTGTCCGGGGAGCTGTTTTTT. The variable domain in full, with the rest retrieved from reference TRBV5-1 and TRBJ2-2, is KAGVTQTPRYLIKTRGQQVTLSCSPISGHRSVSWYQQTPGQGLQFLFEYFSETQRNKGNFPGRFSGRQFSNSRSEMNVSTLELGDSALYLCASSSPGTSDVVSGELFFGEGSRLTVL.

Remarks on this clone: A junction end diverges from the germline sequence, so it may reflect a read error. Other DNA sequences in the sample encode the same CDR3. The chain is built from TRBV3-1 (or the pseudogene TRBV3-2) and TRBJ2-7, with D possibly matching TRBD2 (5 bases). This CDR3 spans 17 amino acids. The germline V gene has CDR1 LGHDT and CDR2 YNNKEL (reference sequence). The CDR3 DNA is TGTGCCAGCAGCCAAGAGTCTCCCGGACTCAGTTCCTATGAGCAGTACTTC. Amino acid sequence: CASSQESPGLSSYEQYF.

The CDR3 loop reads CASMGTAPTYEQYF. CDR3 in DNA: TGTGCCAGCATGGGGACAGCCCCAACCTACGAGCAGTACTTC. This sequence joins TRBV2 and TRBJ2-7, with 7 nucleotides matching TRBD1. The trim removed 7 bases at V and 2 bases at J, leaving 8 bases unmatched. Germline V gives CDR1 SNHLY, CDR2 FYNNEI. There are 14 residues in the CDR3.

The chain is built from TRBV15 and TRBJ2-1; 7 bases fit TRBD2. V gave up 3 bases and J gave up 9 bases; unmatched junction bases: 5. The CDR3 consists of 13 residues. Looked up from germline, CDR1 is LNHNV and CDR2 is YYDKDF (reference sequence). The CDR3 spells CATSRGGSSEQFF. The CDR3 DNA sequence: TGTGCCACCAGCAGGGGCGGGAGTAGTGAGCAGTTCTTC.

The CDR3 is CASSGGGPYEQYF. The CDR3 DNA reads as TGTGCCAGCAGTGGCGGTGGCCCCTACGAGCAGTACTTC. The V call is TRBV12-3 or TRBV12-4, the J call TRBJ2-7; D unclear. There are 13 residues in the CDR3. V lost 5 bases to trimming and J lost 2 bases, with 10 bases between them.

V gene TRBV18 combines with J gene TRBJ2-7; TRBD2 is a possible D gene (6 bases). V lost 6 bases to trimming and J lost 4 bases, with 13 bases between them. CDR3 length: 13 amino acids. Per germline, CDR1 KGHSH and CDR2 LQKENI. This chain's CDR3 is CASSRESGYEQYF. The CDR3 bases are TGTGCCAGCTCTCGGGAGTCTGGTTACGAGCAGTACTTC.

The rearrangement joins TRBV6-5 to TRBJ1-5, with TRBD1 matching over 7 bases. The CDR3 runs to 14 residues. Germline-derived CDR1 and CDR2 are MNHEY and SVGAGI. J was trimmed by 5 bases and V by 8 bases; bases with no gene match: 9. The CDR3, as DNA: TGTGCCAGCGGCCAACAGGGGACGGATCAGCCCCAGCATTTT. Encoded protein: CASGQQGTDQPQHF.

This sequence joins TRBV10-1 and TRBJ2-7; TRBD2 might be the D (5 bases). V was shortened by 4 bases and J by 3 bases, with 10 bases between the two germline ends. This CDR3 contains 13 residues. Germline V gene lookup returns CDR1 WNHNN and CDR2 SYGVQD (reference sequence). The CDR3 loop reads CASSGSGDYEQYF. CDR3 in DNA: TGCGCCAGCAGTGGAAGCGGAGACTACGAGCAGTACTTC.

The V and J genes are TRBV18 and TRBJ2-1, with D perhaps TRBD1 (5 bases). The CDR3 is made up of 14 amino acids. Germline CDR1 reads KGHSH; CDR2 reads LQKENI. V was shortened by 3 bases and J by 1 base, with 7 bases between the two germline ends. In DNA, the CDR3 is TGTGCCAGCTCACCTAGGGGTTCCTACAATGAGCAGTTCTTC. It specifies CASSPRGSYNEQFF.

The chain couples TRBV18 to TRBJ1-2; possible D gene TRBD1, 6 bases. The V gene's germline CDR1 is KGHSH and CDR2 LQKENI. V shed 0 bases and J shed 7 bases, with 15 bases lying between them. This CDR3 has 15 amino acids. The CDR3 protein is CASSPPSGEIGGYTF. The CDR3 DNA sequence: TGTGCCAGCTCACCACCCTCAGGGGAGATCGGTGGCTACACCTTC.

The V call is TRBV2, the J call TRBJ2-7, with D possibly matching TRBD2 (6 bases). The CDR3 has 15 residues. The germline gives CDR1 SNHLY, CDR2 FYNNEI. V lost 7 bases to trimming and J lost 2 bases, with 18 bases between them. The DNA of the CDR3 is TGTGCCAGCACGCCCTTAGGGACTGGGACCTACGAGCAGTACTTC. It is translated as CASTPLGTGTYEQYF.

The gene calls are TRBV19 and TRBJ2-3; 7 bases fit TRBD2. After removal of 0 bases from V and 2 bases from J, the junction contained 11 bases not matched to a gene. There are 18 residues in the CDR3. Germline V gene data show CDR1 as LNHDA and CDR2 as SQIVND (reference sequence). The CDR3 loop is CASSIDALMGLLTDTQYF. CDR3 bases: TGTGCCAGTAGTATAGATGCCTTAATGGGACTACTCACAGATACGCAGTATTTT.

The chain has TRBV29-1 and TRBJ2-5; tentatively, D is TRBD2 (5 bases). Per germline, CDR1 SQVTM and CDR2 ANQGSEA. The CDR3 length is 13 residues. V was clipped by 5 bases and J by 1 base, with 11 bases between them. The CDR3 region has the DNA TGCAGCGTTCGAGGGCCCACCCAAGAGACCCAGTACTTC. Amino acids: CSVRGPTQETQYF.

The V call is TRBV21-1, the J call TRBJ2-2; the table names TRBD1, a call not compared with the DNA. TRBV21-1 is a pseudogene. CDR3 length: 18 residues. The DNA for the CDR3 is TGTGCCAGCAGCAACCCACCCCGACAGGGCGCGAACACCGGGGAGCTGTTTTTT. Residues: CASSNPPRQGANTGELFF.

The chain employs TRBV7-2 and TRBJ2-2; 11 nucleotides agree with TRBD2. The CDR3 spans 14 residues. The germline V gene encodes CDR1 SGHTA and CDR2 FQGNSA. J lost 4 bases, V lost 5 bases, and 0 bases had no gene match. The CDR3 loop is CASSGLAGTGELFF. The CDR3 DNA reads as TGTGCCAGCAGCGGACTAGCGGGCACCGGGGAGCTGTTTTTT.